This T cell receptor (beta chain) was identified in a study of cytomegalovirus exposure and HLA in healthy donors. The table came from immunoSEQ multiplex PCR; TCRdb's copy has only in-frame clones and leaves some out. The sample lists about 240,000 clones, 85% to 90% occurring once. Per germline, CDR1 MNHNS and CDR2 SASEGT. J was trimmed by 10 bases and V by 2 bases; bases with no gene match: 13. CDR3 size: 15 residues. The origin of this receptor is a young man in good health and CMV-seronegative. The rearrangement links TRBV6-1 to TRBJ1-2, with 7 bases fitting TRBD1. The sample consisted of PBMCs. The CDR3 nucleotides are TGTGCCAGCAGTGAAACACAGGGGTCGTATCGCGACTACACCTTC. Encoded protein: CASSETQGSYRDYTF.